The 4 T cell receptor beta chains reported below all come from one sample, sequenced in a study of tumor-infiltrating lymphocytes in primary liver carcinoma. Bulk tissue was left unsorted, and RNA and DNA were co-extracted from 20-30 mg of it. cDNA specific to TCR beta was made from 500 ng of total RNA, with a constant-region primer employed for priming. It was through three nested multiplex PCR rounds of slightly modified ARM-PCR that TCR beta libraries arose. Forward primers for TRBV1-TRBV30 and a C-beta reverse primer served the first two PCR rounds, at 10 cycles each. MiXCR was run by TCRdb on the multiplex PCR reads, yielding one entry per CDR3 protein. Here the sample spans fewer than 90,000 distinct CDR3 sequences, approximately 70% being singletons. Sequenced input: liver tumor tissue from sampling region 1. The subset here: tumor region T1, superior pole. The receptors originated from a man aged 35-49 years with primary liver carcinoma and hepatitis B virus infection.

As to this clonotype: One junction end does not reproduce the germline sequence, and a read error may be involved. The chain couples TRBV11-2 to TRBJ2-7, with D possibly matching TRBD2 (7 bases). The length of the CDR3 is 15 residues. Germline V gene sequence: CDR1 SGHAT, CDR2 FQNNGV. CDR3 nucleotide sequence: TGTGTCAGCAGCCAATATAGGGGAGGGGGCTACGAGCAGTACTTC. It translates to CVSSQYRGGGYEQYF.

Turning to this clonotype: As the CDR3 is not closed by the conserved phenylalanine or tryptophan, this likely results from a read error. The rearrangement joins TRBV12-3 or TRBV12-4 to TRBJ2-2; D is perhaps TRBD1 or TRBD2 (6 bases each). This CDR3 comprises 13 residues. CDR3 residues: CASSLPGAGKLFL. CDR3 nucleotides: TGTGCCAGCAGTCTCCCGGGGGCCGGGAAGCTGTTTCTT.

This clonotype has ten or more counts. The chain is built from TRBV28 and TRBJ2-5, with TRBD1 as a possible D gene (6 bases). The CDR3 runs 13 residues. The germline gives CDR1 MDHEN, CDR2 SYDVKM. V lost 6 bases and J 0 bases, leaving 8 bases between the germline ends. The CDR3 sequence is CASSQGYQETQYF. The CDR3 DNA reads TGTGCCAGCAGCCAGGGGTACCAAGAGACCCAGTACTTC.

The V gene is TRBV6-1, the J gene TRBJ2-7, with D perhaps TRBD1 or TRBD2 (6 bases each). Trimming took off 7 bases at V and 7 bases at J, with 23 bases between the two ends. The CDR3 runs 15 residues. CDR1 and CDR2 from the germline V gene are MNHNS and SASEGT. The CDR3 sequence: CASTPRRGEILEQYF. The DNA for the CDR3 is TGTGCCAGCACCCCTCGAAGGGGGGAAATACTAGAGCAGTACTTC.